A single sample is the source of the 18 T cell receptor beta chains below, sequenced in a study of T-cell memory formation after mild COVID-19. One entry per CDR3 protein, called by TCRdb with MiXCR from the 5' RACE reads. This table has 200,000 to 300,000 distinct CDR3 sequences, roughly 10% appearing once. Sequencing was done on a sample of PBMCs or a T cell subset sorted from them (not recorded which). Source of these receptors: a man between 18 and 35 years old who had mild COVID-19 (a few samples of this study predate the infection). Cell type and time point are not known.

This clonotype was counted only a few times. This chain joins TRBV4-2 and TRBJ2-2; no firm D call. Trimming took 1 base from V and 1 from J, leaving 10 bases between them. CDR1 is LGHNA, CDR2 YNFKEQ, per germline. The CDR3 length is 16 residues. The CDR3 loop reads CASSQGTVLNTGELFF. In nucleotides, the CDR3 is TGTGCCAGCAGCCAAGGGACGGTGCTGAACACCGGGGAGCTGTTTTTT.

This clonotype was seen at least ten times. V and J are TRBV6-6 and TRBJ2-3, with D possibly matching TRBD2 (7 bases). This CDR3 region has 14 residues. V was shortened by 2 bases and J by 4 bases, with 10 bases between the two germline ends. CDR1 is MNHNY and CDR2 is SVGAGI in the germline V gene (reference sequence). CDR3 bases: TGTGCCAGCAGTTACGGGGGGGCCGCAGATACGCAGTATTTT. This translates into CASSYGGAADTQYF.

This clonotype came up many times. V is TRBV20-1 and J is TRBJ2-5, with 13 bases matching TRBD2. J gave up 5 bases and V 7 bases, and 10 bases lay outside the gene matches. The CDR3 is 15 amino acids. CDR1 and CDR2 (germline): DFQATT, SNEGSKA (reference sequence). The CDR3 region has the DNA TGCAGTGTCAGCCGACTAGCGGGGGGCCAGGAGACCCAGTACTTC. Its translation: CSVSRLAGGQETQYF.

This clonotype has a count of ten or more. The gene calls are TRBV5-1 and TRBJ2-4; TRBD2 is a possible D gene (5 bases). Germline V gene lookup returns CDR1 SGHRS and CDR2 YFSETQ. Between the trimmed V and J ends, which lost 0 bases and 9 bases, there was a span of 16 bases. The CDR3 contains 15 residues. The CDR3 protein is CASSLAGVGSGIQYF. The CDR3 nucleotides are TGCGCCAGCAGCTTGGCCGGGGTAGGATCGGGCATTCAGTACTTC.

V is TRBV4-2 and J is TRBJ2-7, with 9 bases identical to TRBD1. With 4 bases clipped from V and 1 base from J, the junction kept 11 bases outside the gene matches. Germline CDR1 and CDR2: LGHNA and YNFKEQ. The CDR3 covers 17 residues. CDR3 nucleotide sequence: TGTGCCAGCAGCCTGACATTAGCCGGGACAGGGTCCTACGAGCAGTACTTC. This gives the protein CASSLTLAGTGSYEQYF.

This clonotype was found many times. The J gene is TRBJ2-7, the V gene TRBV7-2; 7 bases fit TRBD1. This CDR3 is built from 14 residues. The junction had 4 bases not matched to a gene; V was cut back by 1 base and J by 4 bases. From germline, CDR1 is SGHTA and CDR2 FQGNSA. In nucleotides, the CDR3 is TGTGCCAGCAGCTTAGGCCAGGGGGTTTACGAGCAGTACTTC. It encodes CASSLGQGVYEQYF.

This chain uses TRBV9 with TRBJ1-1, with TRBD1 identical over 7 bases. Trimming at V came to 0 bases and at J to 1 base, leaving 3 bases not matched to a gene. The germline gives CDR1 SGDLS, CDR2 YYNGEE. CDR3 size: 15 residues. CDR3 in amino acids: CASSVEDRRNTEAFF. CDR3 bases: TGTGCCAGCAGCGTAGAGGACAGGAGGAACACTGAAGCTTTCTTT.

This clonotype was found a few times. The rearrangement links TRBV18 to TRBJ2-2, with D unclear. This CDR3 has 16 amino acids. Trimming pared 3 bases from V and 0 bases from J, leaving 11 bases between. Germline V gives CDR1 KGHSH, CDR2 LQKENI. The DNA for the CDR3 is TGTGCCAGCTCACCTCTCTGGGGTTCGAACACCGGGGAGCTGTTTTTT. Translating it yields CASSPLWGSNTGELFF.

V and J are TRBV11-3 and TRBJ2-1; the match to TRBD2 covers 14 bases. Germline CDR1 SGHNT, CDR2 YENEEA. Unmatched junction bases numbered 11, after V lost 5 bases and J lost 11 bases. CDR3 length: 16 amino acids. The CDR3 coding sequence is TGTGCCAGCAGCAGGGGACTAGCGGGGGCCTCGTTCCAGCAGTTCTTC. The encoded protein is CASSRGLAGASFQQFF.

The gene calls are TRBV7-2 and TRBJ2-3, with D possibly being TRBD1 (6 bases). Germline loops: CDR1 SGHTA, CDR2 FQGNSA. Trimming removed 7 bases at V and 0 bases at J, with 14 bases between. The CDR3 consists of 15 residues. Here the CDR3 DNA reads TGTGCCAGCACCCCAGGGGACACCAGCACAGATACGCAGTATTTT. It encodes CASTPGDTSTDTQYF. Drawing the rest from reference TRBV7-2 and TRBJ2-3, the complete variable domain is GAGVSQSPSNKVTEKGKDVELRCDPISGHTALYWYRQSLGQGLEFLIYFQGNSAPDKSGLPSDRFSAERTGGSVSTLTIQRTQQEDSAVYLCASTPGDTSTDTQYFGPGTRLTVL.

This clonotype has a handful of counts. The chain joins TRBV28 to TRBJ2-7; tentatively, D is TRBD1 (6 bases). The length of the CDR3 is 15 residues. The germline V and J ends were trimmed by 6 bases and 5 bases, with 20 bases remaining between them. Per germline, CDR1 MDHEN and CDR2 SYDVKM. For the CDR3, the DNA is TGTGCCAGCAGCTCCCCCGGCACAGGGACCGACGAGCAGTACGTC. Its translation: CASSSPGTGTDEQYV.

V is TRBV7-2 and J is TRBJ2-1; 9 bases fit TRBD2. CDR1 SGHTA and CDR2 FQGNSA come from the germline V gene. V gave up 3 bases and J gave up 1 base; unmatched junction bases: 13. The CDR3 loop spans 19 amino acids. Here the CDR3 reads CASSFARAGGPLSYNEQFF. Written as DNA, the CDR3 is TGTGCCAGCAGCTTCGCACGAGCGGGGGGCCCCTTGTCCTACAATGAGCAGTTCTTC.

In this sample, this clonotype turned up a few times. The chain employs TRBV28 and TRBJ2-3; 8 nucleotides line up with TRBD1. Looked up from germline, CDR1 is MDHEN and CDR2 is SYDVKM. J was trimmed by 6 bases and V by 5 bases; bases with no gene match: 7. The CDR3 is 14 residues long. CDR3 loop: CASSRTGLTDTQYF. Written as DNA, the CDR3 is TGTGCCAGCAGTCGGACAGGGTTGACGGATACGCAGTATTTT.

This clonotype was observed a few times. The chain has TRBV20-1 and TRBJ2-5; D is possibly TRBD2 (6 bases). The CDR3 length is 13 residues. Germline values: CDR1 DFQATT, CDR2 SNEGSKA (reference sequence). V was pared by 5 bases and J by 5 bases, with 15 bases between. Here the CDR3 DNA reads TGCAGTGCTCGCCAAGCGGGCCTTGAGACCCAGTACTTC. It yields the protein CSARQAGLETQYF.

The chain joins TRBV7-9 to TRBJ1-4, with TRBD1 matching 7 bases. The CDR3 contains 12 residues. Unmatched junction bases numbered 0, after V lost 4 bases and J lost 7 bases. Germline values: CDR1 SEHNR, CDR2 FQNEAQ (reference sequence). The CDR3 nucleotides read TGTGCCAGCAGCTGGACAGGTGAAAAACTGTTTTTT. It encodes CASSWTGEKLFF.

This clonotype was detected a few times. This rearrangement joins TRBV7-2 to TRBJ2-3, with D possibly being TRBD2 (6 bases). The V gene lost 3 bases and the J gene lost 5 bases, with 15 bases spanning the gap. This CDR3 is 15 amino acids long. Germline CDR1 and CDR2: SGHTA and FQGNSA. CDR3 DNA sequence: TGTGCCAGCAGCTTTCAGCCCCGGAGGGGAGATACGCAGTATTTT. Protein: CASSFQPRRGDTQYF.

This clonotype turned up a few times. The V gene is TRBV7-7, the J gene TRBJ2-1; 8 bases are shared with TRBD1. Germline V CDR1 and CDR2: SSHAT, FNYEAQ (reference sequence). J gave up 4 bases and V 5 bases, and 10 bases lay outside the gene matches. The CDR3 spans 16 residues. The DNA for the CDR3 is TGTGCCAGCAGCCTTCAGGGAGGACAGGGATACAATGAGCAGTTCTTC. Amino acids: CASSLQGGQGYNEQFF.

V gene TRBV5-1 combines with J gene TRBJ2-5; tentative D call: TRBD2 (5 bases). The V end was cut by 0 bases, the J end by 1 base, with 7 bases between. This CDR3 is built from 14 residues. Germline values: CDR1 SGHRS, CDR2 YFSETQ. The CDR3 DNA is TGCGCCAGCAGCTTGGGGGAGCTCCAAGAGACCCAGTACTTC. This gives the protein CASSLGELQETQYF.